This T cell receptor beta chain emerged from a study of T cells in Graves' hyperthyroidism and ophthalmopathy. Not enrolled were patients with uncontrolled infection, other autoimmune disease, pregnancy or lactation. A remark on this clonotype: One end of the junction does not line up with germline, which may come from a read error.

This CDR3 has 13 amino acids. Germline V lookup: CDR1 MNHEY, CDR2 SVGAGI. Amplification of TCR beta CDR3 regions was performed using RNA transcripts as template. The TCR CDR3 was amplified in a first-round RT-PCR using the HTBI primer set. TCRdb re-analysed the multiplex PCR reads in MiXCR, keeping a single row per CDR3 protein. The sample records nearly 750,000 distinct CDR3 sequences, approximately 40% being singletons. The rearrangement joins TRBV6-5 to TRBJ1-1; unclear D gene. The receptor's source is a woman between 40 and 50 years old with Graves' hyperthyroidism. Sequenced: blood. The CDR3 bases are TGTACCAGCAGTTACCGGGCAGGAGATGAAGCTTTCTTT. It specifies CTSSYRAGDEAFF.